The clone carrying this T cell receptor (beta chain) was counted ten times or more. The antigen is not known. This sample was taken from a study of neurological immune-mediated disorders. Notes on the study in general: The phylogenetic placement of 18 of 34 multiple sclerosis patients' repertoires in one related-CDR3 cluster constitutes a possible signature. HTLV-1-associated myelopathy ranked highest for TCR clonal expansion and multiple sclerosis lowest, beneath healthy controls.

The CDR3 spans 15 residues. Trimming took off 0 bases at V and 6 bases at J, with 13 bases between the two ends. Germline V gene data show CDR1 as MNHEY and CDR2 as SVGAGI. The cDNA was generated through 5'RACE incorporating 10-nucleotide random UMIs. Every sequencing run generated over 170 million TCR-beta sequences from 15-18 subjects. TCRdb re-called the 5' RACE reads through MiXCR, storing one row per CDR3 protein. This sample carries approximately 82,000 distinct CDR3 sequences, approximately 2.4% of them seen once, and the ten largest clones take over 0.95%. This sequence was found in a woman aged 25 to 39 with multiple sclerosis. Material for sequencing was PBMCs. The chain uses TRBV6-5 and TRBJ2-3; D may be TRBD2 (5 bases). CDR3 sequence reads: CASSYSRELVDTQYF. As DNA, the CDR3 is TGTGCCAGCAGTTACTCGAGGGAGCTAGTCGATACGCAGTATTTT.